This is a list of T cell receptor beta chains from one sample in a study of Graves' ophthalmopathy and Graves' hyperthyroidism. TCRdb passed the multiplex PCR reads through MiXCR, listing each CDR3 protein once. The data show around 470,000 distinct CDR3 sequences, with roughly an eighth seen just once and approximately 9.8% held by the top ten. The sequenced sample was blood. Source of these receptors: a woman aged 30 to 39 with Graves' ophthalmopathy. Both conserved end residues are part of each CDR3. A D gene is named only where the DNA matches it firmly. Clone size appears in some rows only: once, few, many, or a class for an expanded clone.

j_gene: TRBJ2-7; d_gene: .; v_gene: TRBV5-1; abundance: many; CDR3nt: TGCGCCAGCAGCCCACTCCTCTCCTACGAGCAGTACTTC; CDR3aa: CASSPLLSYEQYF
j_gene: TRBJ1-2; d_gene: TRBD1; v_gene: TRBV27; abundance: many; CDR3nt: TGTGCCAGCAGTCCCTTGACAGGGGGCGACGGTGGCTACACCTTC; CDR3aa: CASSPLTGGDGGYTF
j_gene: TRBJ1-1; d_gene: .; v_gene: TRBV5-6; abundance: .; CDR3nt: TGTGCCAGCAGCCGTTGGCCCCTGGGGACTGAAGCTTTCTTT; CDR3aa: CASSRWPLGTEAFF
j_gene: TRBJ1-1; d_gene: .; v_gene: TRBV9; abundance: many; CDR3nt: TGTGCCAGCAGCGTAGGGCCGCTGAACACTGAAGCTTTCTTT; CDR3aa: CASSVGPLNTEAFF
j_gene: TRBJ2-7; d_gene: .; v_gene: TRBV6-2/TRBV6-3; abundance: many; CDR3nt: TGTGCCCGGATTACAGGGTATAGCTACGAGCAGTACTTC; CDR3aa: CARITGYSYEQYF
j_gene: TRBJ2-2; d_gene: .; v_gene: TRBV6-5; abundance: many; CDR3nt: TGTGCCAGCAGTTACTCCGGCGGGGCTCACGGGGAGCTGTTTTTT; CDR3aa: CASSYSGGAHGELFF
j_gene: TRBJ2-5; d_gene: .; v_gene: TRBV12-5; abundance: .; CDR3nt: TGTGCTAGTGGTTTGCGAACAGGGTGGGGGCAGGAGACCCAGTACTTC; CDR3aa: CASGLRTGWGQETQYF
j_gene: TRBJ2-4; d_gene: .; v_gene: TRBV28; abundance: many; CDR3nt: TGTGCCAGCAGTTCTTATGGGGAGGGGGGCCTAAGGATTCAGTACTTC; CDR3aa: CASSSYGEGGLRIQYF
j_gene: TRBJ1-3; d_gene: .; v_gene: TRBV12-3/TRBV12-4; abundance: many; CDR3nt: TGTGCCAGCAGTTTTCCCTATCCGGGATCGGGAAACACCATATATTTT; CDR3aa: CASSFPYPGSGNTIYF
j_gene: TRBJ2-6; d_gene: .; v_gene: TRBV27; abundance: many; CDR3nt: TGTGCCAGCAGTCCATATCCCCGTAGGGCCAACGTCCTGACTTTC; CDR3aa: CASSPYPRRANVLTF
j_gene: TRBJ1-1; d_gene: .; v_gene: TRBV6-5; abundance: many; CDR3nt: TGTGCCAGCAGGTATAAGGACAACACTGAAGCTTTCTTT; CDR3aa: CASRYKDNTEAFF
j_gene: TRBJ2-3; d_gene: TRBD2; v_gene: TRBV5-1; abundance: few; CDR3nt: TGCGCCAGCAGCTTGGGGGGGGGAGGGACAGATACGCAGTATTTT; CDR3aa: CASSLGGGGTDTQYF
j_gene: TRBJ1-5; d_gene: .; v_gene: TRBV30; abundance: once; CDR3nt: TGTGCCAGTAGTATAGCCCCGTTTAATCAGCCCCAGCATTTT; CDR3aa: CASSIAPFNQPQHF
j_gene: TRBJ1-2; d_gene: .; v_gene: TRBV6-5; abundance: few; CDR3nt: TGTGCCAGCAGTTACAACAGACTCTATGGCTACACCTTC; CDR3aa: CASSYNRLYGYTF
j_gene: TRBJ2-7; d_gene: .; v_gene: TRBV2; abundance: many; CDR3nt: TGTGCCAGCAGTGAGGTTAGCGGAACCTACGAGCAGTACTTC; CDR3aa: CASSEVSGTYEQYF
j_gene: TRBJ1-1; d_gene: .; v_gene: TRBV3-1; abundance: .; CDR3nt: TGTGCTAGCAGCCCTCGACATGGGGCGAGCACTGAAGCTTTCTTT; CDR3aa: CASSPRHGASTEAFF
j_gene: TRBJ1-6; d_gene: .; v_gene: TRBV6-1; abundance: many; CDR3nt: TGTGCCAGCAGTGAAGACAGAGACAGGTTACGGTCACCCCTCCACTTT; CDR3aa: CASSEDRDRLRSPLHF
j_gene: TRBJ2-5; d_gene: .; v_gene: TRBV20-1; abundance: many; CDR3nt: TGCAGTGCTAGATCCTGGGGAGAGACCCAGTACTTC; CDR3aa: CSARSWGETQYF
j_gene: TRBJ1-1; d_gene: .; v_gene: TRBV6-1; abundance: .; CDR3nt: TGTGCCTCCCGGTGGGACACTGAAGCTTTCTTT; CDR3aa: CASRWDTEAFF
j_gene: TRBJ2-7; d_gene: TRBD1; v_gene: TRBV12-3/TRBV12-4; abundance: .; CDR3nt: TGTGCCAGCAGTTTACCATACCGGACAGGGGCCTACGAGCAGTACTTC; CDR3aa: CASSLPYRTGAYEQYF
j_gene: TRBJ1-1; d_gene: .; v_gene: TRBV30; abundance: many; CDR3nt: TGTGCCTGGAGTGTACGGGGGTTGGACACTGAAGCTTTCTTT; CDR3aa: CAWSVRGLDTEAFF
j_gene: TRBJ1-6; d_gene: .; v_gene: TRBV13; abundance: .; CDR3nt: TGTGCCAGCAGCTCACTAAAAAATAATTCACCCCTCCACTTT; CDR3aa: CASSSLKNNSPLHF
j_gene: TRBJ2-2; d_gene: .; v_gene: TRBV2; abundance: many; CDR3nt: TGTGCCAGCAGGCGGGAAGCCGGGGAGCTGTTTTTT; CDR3aa: CASRREAGELFF
j_gene: TRBJ1-2; d_gene: .; v_gene: TRBV27; abundance: many; CDR3nt: TGTGCCAGCAGTGAGGCCCCGGGCTATGGCTACACCTTC; CDR3aa: CASSEAPGYGYTF
j_gene: TRBJ2-6; d_gene: .; v_gene: TRBV6-2/TRBV6-3; abundance: once; CDR3nt: TGTGCCAGCAGGTTACCCAATATGGCTTACTCTGGGGCCAACGTCCTGACTTTC; CDR3aa: CASRLPNMAYSGANVLTF
j_gene: TRBJ1-6; d_gene: .; v_gene: TRBV27; abundance: many; CDR3nt: TGTGCCAGTGGACTGAGCTCCTATAATTCACCCCTCCACTTT; CDR3aa: CASGLSSYNSPLHF
j_gene: TRBJ1-2; d_gene: .; v_gene: TRBV10-3; abundance: many; CDR3nt: TGTGCCATCAGTGAGTCGTCGGGGAAGGGTGGCTACACCTTC; CDR3aa: CAISESSGKGGYTF
j_gene: TRBJ1-1; d_gene: .; v_gene: TRBV6-2/TRBV6-3; abundance: .; CDR3nt: TGTGCCAGCCGGATAATGAACACTGATGCTTTCTTT; CDR3aa: CASRIMNTDAFF
j_gene: TRBJ1-2; d_gene: .; v_gene: TRBV6-1; abundance: many; CDR3nt: TGTGCCAGCAGTGAAGCTGAGAGGGACGGCTACACCTTC; CDR3aa: CASSEAERDGYTF
j_gene: TRBJ1-2; d_gene: .; v_gene: TRBV6-1; abundance: many; CDR3nt: TGTGCCAGCAGTCCATCCACTCACTATGGCTACACCTTC; CDR3aa: CASSPSTHYGYTF
j_gene: TRBJ2-5; d_gene: TRBD2; v_gene: TRBV20-1; abundance: many; CDR3nt: TGCAGTGCTAGAGGTGGACTAGCGGGAGGTCCCCAAGAGACCCAGTACTTC; CDR3aa: CSARGGLAGGPQETQYF
j_gene: TRBJ2-7; d_gene: .; v_gene: TRBV2; abundance: many; CDR3nt: TGTGCTCTTATGGACCTCGCGTCCTACGAGCAGTACTTC; CDR3aa: CALMDLASYEQYF
j_gene: TRBJ1-2; d_gene: .; v_gene: TRBV28; abundance: many; CDR3nt: TGTGCCATCCGGACGGACGGCCAGAACTATGGCTACACCTTC; CDR3aa: CAIRTDGQNYGYTF
j_gene: TRBJ2-4; d_gene: .; v_gene: TRBV5-1; abundance: few; CDR3nt: TGCGCCAGCAGCCCTGGACAGGGAGGGGGTAAAAACATTCAGTACTTC; CDR3aa: CASSPGQGGGKNIQYF
j_gene: TRBJ2-2; d_gene: .; v_gene: TRBV7-2; abundance: few; CDR3nt: TGTGCCAGCAGCTTTGCACGGGGGCTTAACACCGGGGAGCTGTTTTTT; CDR3aa: CASSFARGLNTGELFF
j_gene: TRBJ2-2; d_gene: .; v_gene: TRBV10-3; abundance: many; CDR3nt: TGTGCCATCACCCATAAGTCATCCGGGGAGCTGTTTTTT; CDR3aa: CAITHKSSGELFF
j_gene: TRBJ2-3; d_gene: TRBD1; v_gene: TRBV6-4; abundance: many; CDR3nt: TGTGCCAGCAGCGCAGGACAGGGGGCTAAGGGCACAGATACGCAGTATTTT; CDR3aa: CASSAGQGAKGTDTQYF
j_gene: TRBJ2-7; d_gene: TRBD2; v_gene: TRBV6-1; abundance: many; CDR3nt: TGTGCCAGCCAAAACGCGGGGGGGATATACGAGCAGTACTTC; CDR3aa: CASQNAGGIYEQYF
j_gene: TRBJ2-7; d_gene: TRBD2; v_gene: TRBV29-1; abundance: .; CDR3nt: TGCAGCGTCTTGAGGGTAGCGGGGGAGCAGTACTTC; CDR3aa: CSVLRVAGEQYF
j_gene: TRBJ1-5; d_gene: .; v_gene: TRBV28; abundance: .; CDR3nt: TGTGCCAGCAGCTTCTGGGCAGGGTATCAGCCCCAGCATTTT; CDR3aa: CASSFWAGYQPQHF